One and the same sample provided the 15 T cell receptor beta chains below, sequenced in a study of blood T cell repertoires in COVID-19. The assay was immunoSEQ multiplex PCR, and TCRdb's table has in-frame clones only and misses some. The table records fewer than 250,000 clones, about 88% of them present only once. Sequenced sample: peripheral blood. The receptors stem from a woman between 40 and 50 years old who had recovered from COVID-19.

The chain combines TRBV2 with TRBJ1-6; 8 bases fit TRBD1. The germline CDR1 and CDR2 sequences are SNHLY and FYNNEI. The CDR3 totals 15 residues. Trimming at V came to 6 bases and at J to 6 bases, leaving 7 bases not matched to a gene. The CDR3 region has the DNA TGTGCCAGCAGCTGGACAGGGCAGATTAATTCACCCCTCCACTTT. It is translated as CASSWTGQINSPLHF.

The chain uses TRBV4-2 and TRBJ2-2; D unresolved. CDR1 is LGHNA, CDR2 YNFKEQ, per germline. V gave up 11 bases and J gave up 1 base, with 11 bases separating them. This CDR3 comprises 13 residues. The CDR3 bases are TGTGCCTCGAGACAAATGAACACCGGGGAGCTGTTTTTT. Translated, it gives CASRQMNTGELFF.

The rearrangement joins TRBV7-9 to TRBJ2-7; D may be TRBD1 (6 bases). The CDR3 has 16 residues. CDR1 is SEHNR and CDR2 is FQNEAQ in the germline V gene (reference sequence). V shed 1 base and J shed 3 bases, with 16 bases lying between them. CDR3 amino acids: CASSLVSGTPDYEQYF. CDR3 sequence (DNA): TGTGCCAGCAGCTTAGTATCCGGGACACCGGACTACGAGCAGTACTTC.

The CDR3: CASTERATTRVRAGELFF. The CDR3 nucleotides are TGTGCCAGCACCGAAAGGGCGACGACTAGAGTGAGGGCCGGGGAGCTGTTTTTT. This chain connects TRBV9 to TRBJ2-2, with a possible D match to TRBD2 (6 bases). Germline V gene sequence: CDR1 SGDLS, CDR2 YYNGEE. V shed 6 bases and J shed 6 bases, with 27 bases lying between them. The length of the CDR3 is 18 residues. Full variable domain (remainder filled in from reference TRBV9 and TRBJ2-2): DSGVTQTPKHLITATGQRVTLRCSPRSGDLSVYWYQQSLDQGLQFLIQYYNGEERAKGNILERFSAQQFPDLHSELNLSSLELGDSALYFCASTERATTRVRAGELFFGEGSRLTVL.

This clone was seen once. V usage is TRBV25-1 and J usage is TRBJ2-7; possible D gene TRBD1, 6 bases. Germline V gene lookup returns CDR1 MGHDK and CDR2 SYGVNS. V was trimmed by 6 bases and J by 3 bases, leaving 15 bases between them. This CDR3 spans 14 amino acids. This CDR3 is CASRKNRANYEQYF. CDR3 DNA: TGTGCCAGCAGAAAGAACAGGGCTAACTACGAGCAGTACTTC.

This clone occurred once. V and J are TRBV9 and TRBJ2-2; D is perhaps TRBD2 (5 bases). Germline lookup yields CDR1 SGDLS and CDR2 YYNGEE. V shed 5 bases and J shed 5 bases, with 10 bases lying between them. This CDR3 region has 13 residues. For the CDR3, the DNA is TGTGCCAGCAGGGAGGTAAAGACCGGGGAGCTGTTTTTT. Encoded protein: CASREVKTGELFF. Together with reference TRBV9 and TRBJ2-2, the CDR3 gives the full variable domain: DSGVTQTPKHLITATGQRVTLRCSPRSGDLSVYWYQQSLDQGLQFLIQYYNGEERAKGNILERFSAQQFPDLHSELNLSSLELGDSALYFCASREVKTGELFFGEGSRLTVL.

The genes are TRBV30 and TRBJ1-3, with D perhaps matching TRBD1 (5 bases). Germline assignment: CDR1 GTSNPN and CDR2 SVGIG (reference sequence). This CDR3 has 15 residues. The V and J ends lost 3 bases and 6 bases respectively, with 18 bases between them. Written as DNA, the CDR3 is TGTGCCTGGAGGTCCGAGGGACTCTGGCAAAACACCATATATTTT. Translating gives CAWRSEGLWQNTIYF.

The V gene is TRBV7-3, the J gene TRBJ1-1, with D possibly TRBD1 on 6 matching bases. Trimming left V 2 bases short and J 1 base short, with 11 bases between. CDR1 is SGHTA and CDR2 is FQGTGA in the germline V gene. CDR3 length: 15 residues. CDR3 loop: CASSLQGLGNTEAFF. The CDR3 DNA follows: TGTGCCAGCAGCTTACAGGGGCTAGGGAACACTGAAGCTTTCTTT.

The rearrangement joins TRBV7-3 to TRBJ2-2; 7 positions match TRBD2. CDR1 SGHTA and CDR2 FQGTGA come from the germline V gene. The CDR3 has 15 residues. J gave up 4 bases and V 6 bases, and 8 bases lay outside the gene matches. CDR3 sequence reads: CASSQRGLGTGELFF. CDR3 DNA: TGTGCCAGCAGTCAGCGGGGATTGGGCACCGGGGAGCTGTTTTTT. Full variable domain (remainder filled in from reference TRBV7-3 and TRBJ2-2): GAGVSQTPSNKVTEKGKYVELRCDPISGHTALYWYRQSLGQGPEFLIYFQGTGAADDSGLPNDRFFAVRPEGSVSTLKIQRTERGDSAVYLCASSQRGLGTGELFFGEGSRLTVL.

This clone was counted once. The rearrangement uses TRBV2 and TRBJ2-5; 8 bases align to TRBD2. CDR1 and CDR2 (germline): SNHLY, FYNNEI. V lost 6 bases, J lost 2 bases, and 5 bases stayed unmatched. The CDR3 contains 14 residues. CDR3 amino acids: CASRSGGGQETQYF. The CDR3 DNA follows: TGTGCCAGCAGATCGGGGGGGGGTCAAGAGACCCAGTACTTC.

V gene TRBV11-1 combines with J gene TRBJ1-5; D unclear. The CDR3 covers 14 residues. V shed 4 bases and J shed 9 bases, with 16 bases lying between them. Per germline, CDR1 SGHAT and CDR2 FQDESV (reference sequence). The CDR3 bases are TGTGCCAGCAGCTCCGGACTGCCCGAGGGGCCCCAGCATTTT. Protein sequence: CASSSGLPEGPQHF. The full variable domain, completed using reference TRBV11-1 and TRBJ1-5, is EAEVAQSPRYKITEKSQAVAFWCDPISGHATLYWYRQILGQGPELLVQFQDESVVDDSQLPKDRFSAERLKGVDSTLKIQPAELGDSAMYLCASSSGLPEGPQHFGDGTRLSIL.

The gene calls are TRBV7-3 and TRBJ2-3; 12 nucleotides agree with TRBD2. With V trimmed by 5 bases and J by 3 bases, 3 bases remained unmatched. In germline, CDR1 is SGHTA, CDR2 FQGTGA. This CDR3 has 15 residues. CDR3 protein: CASSHGTSGTDTQYF. The CDR3 bases are TGTGCCAGCAGCCACGGGACTAGCGGGACAGATACGCAGTATTTT.

V and J are TRBV10-3 and TRBJ2-1; 12 bases are a match to TRBD2. This CDR3 comprises 17 residues. V trimming: 2 bases; J trimming: 4 bases; junction bases outside the gene matches: 6. Germline lookup yields CDR1 ENHRY and CDR2 SYGVKD. CDR3 nucleotide sequence: TGTGCCATCAGTGAGGCTAGCGGGAGGGCTATTTACAATGAGCAGTTCTTC. This encodes CAISEASGRAIYNEQFF.

The genes are TRBV5-1 and TRBJ2-3, with 13 bases that match TRBD2. Germline V lookup: CDR1 SGHRS, CDR2 YFSETQ. The CDR3 is 19 amino acids. The junction had 14 bases not matched to a gene; V was cut back by 3 bases and J by 4 bases. The CDR3 nucleotides read TGCGCCAGCAGCTCGGTGGGACTAGCGGGATCCCCTCGGCCAGATACGCAGTATTTT. Translating it yields CASSSVGLAGSPRPDTQYF.

The gene calls are TRBV9 and TRBJ2-1; D ambiguous. V shed 2 bases and J shed 0 bases, with 3 bases lying between them. CDR3 size: 13 residues. CDR1 and CDR2 (germline): SGDLS, YYNGEE. CDR3 amino acids: CASSVGSYNEQFF. Here the CDR3 DNA reads TGTGCCAGCAGCGTCGGCTCCTACAATGAGCAGTTCTTC. Together with reference TRBV9 and TRBJ2-1, the CDR3 gives the full variable domain: DSGVTQTPKHLITATGQRVTLRCSPRSGDLSVYWYQQSLDQGLQFLIQYYNGEERAKGNILERFSAQQFPDLHSELNLSSLELGDSALYFCASSVGSYNEQFFGPGTRLTVL.